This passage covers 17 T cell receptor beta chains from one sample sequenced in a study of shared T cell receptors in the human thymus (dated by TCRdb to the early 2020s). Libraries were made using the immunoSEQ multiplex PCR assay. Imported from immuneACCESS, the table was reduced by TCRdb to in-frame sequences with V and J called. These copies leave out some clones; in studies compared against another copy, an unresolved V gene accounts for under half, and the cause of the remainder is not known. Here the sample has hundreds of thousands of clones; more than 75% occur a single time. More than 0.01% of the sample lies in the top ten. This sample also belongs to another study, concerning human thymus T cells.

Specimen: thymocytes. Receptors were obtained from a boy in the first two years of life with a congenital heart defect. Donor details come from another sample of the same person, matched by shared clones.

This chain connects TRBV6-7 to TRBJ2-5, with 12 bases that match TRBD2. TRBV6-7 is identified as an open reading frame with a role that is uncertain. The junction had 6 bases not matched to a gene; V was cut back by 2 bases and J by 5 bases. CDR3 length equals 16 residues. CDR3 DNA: TGTGCCAGCAGTTACAGCCTAGCGGGAGGGGGGGAGACCCAGTACTTC. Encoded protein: CASSYSLAGGGETQYF.

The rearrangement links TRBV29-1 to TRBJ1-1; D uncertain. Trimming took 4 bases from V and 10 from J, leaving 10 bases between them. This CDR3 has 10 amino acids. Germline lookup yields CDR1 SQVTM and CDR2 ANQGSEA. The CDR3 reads CSVASLRAFF. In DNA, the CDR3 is TGCAGCGTTGCCTCATTGCGAGCTTTCTTT.

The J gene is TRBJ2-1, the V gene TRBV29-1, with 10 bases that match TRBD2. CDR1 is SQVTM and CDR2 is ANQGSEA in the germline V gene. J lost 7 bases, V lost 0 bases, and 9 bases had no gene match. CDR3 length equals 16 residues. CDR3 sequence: CSVEDQSSGRRNEQFF. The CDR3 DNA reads TGCAGCGTTGAAGATCAATCTAGCGGGAGACGAAATGAGCAGTTCTTC.

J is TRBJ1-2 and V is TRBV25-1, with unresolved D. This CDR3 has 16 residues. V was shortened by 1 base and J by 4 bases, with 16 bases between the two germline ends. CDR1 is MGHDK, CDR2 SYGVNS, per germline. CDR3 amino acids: CASSESQAGPRYGYTF. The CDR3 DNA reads TGTGCCAGCAGTGAATCTCAGGCAGGCCCTCGCTATGGCTACACCTTC.

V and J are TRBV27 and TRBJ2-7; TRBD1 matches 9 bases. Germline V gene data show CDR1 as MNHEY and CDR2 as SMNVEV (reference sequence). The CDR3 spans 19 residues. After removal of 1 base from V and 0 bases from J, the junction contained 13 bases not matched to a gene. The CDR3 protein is CASSLYPPHRDRDSYEQYF. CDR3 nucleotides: TGTGCCAGCAGTTTATACCCCCCCCACCGGGACAGGGACTCCTACGAGCAGTACTTC.

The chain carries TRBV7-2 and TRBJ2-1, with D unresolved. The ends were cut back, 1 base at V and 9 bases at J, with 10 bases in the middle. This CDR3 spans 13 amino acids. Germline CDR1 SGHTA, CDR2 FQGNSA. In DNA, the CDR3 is TGTGCCAGCAGCTTAGATATTGTGGCTGAGCAGTTCTTC. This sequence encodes CASSLDIVAEQFF.

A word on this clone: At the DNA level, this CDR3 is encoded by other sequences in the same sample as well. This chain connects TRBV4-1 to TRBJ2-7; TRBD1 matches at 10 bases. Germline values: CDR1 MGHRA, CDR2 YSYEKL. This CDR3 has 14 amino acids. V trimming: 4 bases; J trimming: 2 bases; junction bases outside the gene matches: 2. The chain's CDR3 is CASSRGQGAYEQYF. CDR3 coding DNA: TGCGCCAGCAGCCGAGGACAGGGGGCCTACGAGCAGTACTTC.

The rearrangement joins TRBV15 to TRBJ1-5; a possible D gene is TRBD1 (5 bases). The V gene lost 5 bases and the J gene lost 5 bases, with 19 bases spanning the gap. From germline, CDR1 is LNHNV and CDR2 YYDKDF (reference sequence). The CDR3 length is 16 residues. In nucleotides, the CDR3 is TGTGCCACCAGCGGCCGACAGAGTACCCCATATCAGCCCCAGCATTTT. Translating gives CATSGRQSTPYQPQHF.

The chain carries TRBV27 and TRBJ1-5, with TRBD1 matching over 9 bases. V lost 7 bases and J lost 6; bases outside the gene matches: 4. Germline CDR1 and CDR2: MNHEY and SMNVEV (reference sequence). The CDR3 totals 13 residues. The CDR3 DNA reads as TGTGCCAGCACAACAGGGGGCGGTCAGCCCCAGCATTTT. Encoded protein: CASTTGGGQPQHF.

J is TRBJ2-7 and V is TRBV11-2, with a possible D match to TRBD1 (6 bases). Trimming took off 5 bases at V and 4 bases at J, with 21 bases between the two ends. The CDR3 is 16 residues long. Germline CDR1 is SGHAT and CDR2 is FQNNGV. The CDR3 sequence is CASSTLGRTAEYEQYF. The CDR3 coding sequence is TGTGCCAGCAGCACCCTCGGACGGACAGCTGAGTACGAGCAGTACTTC.

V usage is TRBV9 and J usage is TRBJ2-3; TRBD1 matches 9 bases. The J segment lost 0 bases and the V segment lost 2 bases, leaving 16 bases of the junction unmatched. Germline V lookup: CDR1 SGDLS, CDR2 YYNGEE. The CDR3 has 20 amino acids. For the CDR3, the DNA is TGTGCCAGCAGCGTGGGGGTCTCCGGGACAGGGTTCTTAAGCACAGATACGCAGTATTTT. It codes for CASSVGVSGTGFLSTDTQYF. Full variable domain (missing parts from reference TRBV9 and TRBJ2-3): DSGVTQTPKHLITATGQRVTLRCSPRSGDLSVYWYQQSLDQGLQFLIQYYNGEERAKGNILERFSAQQFPDLHSELNLSSLELGDSALYFCASSVGVSGTGFLSTDTQYFGPGTRLTVL.

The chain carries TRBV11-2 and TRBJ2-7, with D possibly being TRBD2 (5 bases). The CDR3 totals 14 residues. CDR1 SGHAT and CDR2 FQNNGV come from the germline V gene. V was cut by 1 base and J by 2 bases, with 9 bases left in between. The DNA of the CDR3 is TGTGCCAGCAGCTTAGGAGGGCCCCCCTACGAGCAGTACTTC. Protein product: CASSLGGPPYEQYF.

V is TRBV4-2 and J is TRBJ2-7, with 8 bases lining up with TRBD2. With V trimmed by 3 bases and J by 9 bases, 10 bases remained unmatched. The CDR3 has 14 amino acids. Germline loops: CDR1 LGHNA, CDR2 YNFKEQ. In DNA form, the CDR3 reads TGTGCCAGCAGCCAGAACGAAGGACTAGCAGGGCAGTACTTC. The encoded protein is CASSQNEGLAGQYF.

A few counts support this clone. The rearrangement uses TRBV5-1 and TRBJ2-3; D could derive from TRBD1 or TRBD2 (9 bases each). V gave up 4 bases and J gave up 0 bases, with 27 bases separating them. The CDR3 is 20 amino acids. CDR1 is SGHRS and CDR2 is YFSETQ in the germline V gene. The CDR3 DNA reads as TGCGCCAGCAGCCCCGGGACAGGGTTTCGGCGGGAGGGTAGCACAGATACGCAGTATTTT. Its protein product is CASSPGTGFRREGSTDTQYF.

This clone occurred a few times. CDR3 sequence reads: CASSQESAGHGPKGDQPQHF. CDR3 coding DNA: TGCGCCAGCAGCCAAGAGTCGGCAGGACACGGCCCGAAAGGTGATCAGCCCCAGCATTTT. The rearrangement uses TRBV4-1 and TRBJ1-5, with D maybe TRBD1 (5 bases). Trimming took off 0 bases at V and 5 bases at J, with 26 bases between the two ends. The germline CDR1 and CDR2 sequences are MGHRA and YSYEKL. This CDR3 spans 20 amino acids.

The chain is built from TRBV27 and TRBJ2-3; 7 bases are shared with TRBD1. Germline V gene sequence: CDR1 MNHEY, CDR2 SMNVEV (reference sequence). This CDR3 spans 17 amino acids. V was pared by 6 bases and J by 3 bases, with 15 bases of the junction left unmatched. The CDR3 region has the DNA TGTGCCAGCAGCCACCTAGACAGGGAAAGGGGGACAGATACGCAGTATTTT. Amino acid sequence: CASSHLDRERGTDTQYF.

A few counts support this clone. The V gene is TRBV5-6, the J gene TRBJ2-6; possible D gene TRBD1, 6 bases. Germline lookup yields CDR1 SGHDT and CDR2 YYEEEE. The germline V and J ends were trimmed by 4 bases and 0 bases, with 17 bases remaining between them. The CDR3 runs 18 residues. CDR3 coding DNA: TGTGCCAGCAGCAAAGGACAGTTTCGCAGCTCTGGGGCCAACGTCCTGACTTTC. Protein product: CASSKGQFRSSGANVLTF.